What follows is one T cell receptor beta chain and its context. Its antigen is unidentified. A multiplex PCR was run with 60 Vbeta primers and 13 Jbeta primers. This table comes from immunoSEQ multiplex PCR, and its TCRdb copy is limited to in-frame clones, with some not included. The sample records around 53,000 clones, 70% to 85% being singletons. The entry originates in a study of cytomegalovirus exposure and HLA in healthy donors. The CDR3 spans 15 residues. Germline V gene sequence: CDR1 SGHRS, CDR2 YFSETQ. V was cut by 5 bases and J by 1 base, with 14 bases left in between. Regarding the study as a whole: The study flagged some 170 TCR beta chains as cytomegalovirus-associated. Some public TCRs appeared in many individuals, while most sequences were rare. As a later analysis showed, a missense DCLRE1C variant was linked to trimming of TCR beta V- and J-genes.

The chain employs TRBV5-1 and TRBJ2-3; a possible D gene is TRBD1 (6 bases). Input material: PBMCs. The clonotype comes from a man aged 25 to 40 in good health and CMV-seronegative. In DNA form, the CDR3 reads TGCGCCAGCAGTTTAGGGACACCCGGCACAGATACGCAGTATTTT. The encoded protein is CASSLGTPGTDTQYF.